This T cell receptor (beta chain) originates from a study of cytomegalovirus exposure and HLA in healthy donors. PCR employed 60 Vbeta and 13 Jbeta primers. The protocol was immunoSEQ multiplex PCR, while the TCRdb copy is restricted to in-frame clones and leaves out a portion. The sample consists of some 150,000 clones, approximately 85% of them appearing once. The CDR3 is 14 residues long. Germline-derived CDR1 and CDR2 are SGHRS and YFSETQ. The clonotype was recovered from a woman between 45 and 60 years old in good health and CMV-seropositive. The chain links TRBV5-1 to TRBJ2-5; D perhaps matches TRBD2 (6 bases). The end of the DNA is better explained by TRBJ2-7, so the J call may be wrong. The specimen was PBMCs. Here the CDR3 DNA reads TGCGCCAGCAGTTTGACTAGTCCACCCTACGAGCAGTACTTC. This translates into CASSLTSPPYEQYF.